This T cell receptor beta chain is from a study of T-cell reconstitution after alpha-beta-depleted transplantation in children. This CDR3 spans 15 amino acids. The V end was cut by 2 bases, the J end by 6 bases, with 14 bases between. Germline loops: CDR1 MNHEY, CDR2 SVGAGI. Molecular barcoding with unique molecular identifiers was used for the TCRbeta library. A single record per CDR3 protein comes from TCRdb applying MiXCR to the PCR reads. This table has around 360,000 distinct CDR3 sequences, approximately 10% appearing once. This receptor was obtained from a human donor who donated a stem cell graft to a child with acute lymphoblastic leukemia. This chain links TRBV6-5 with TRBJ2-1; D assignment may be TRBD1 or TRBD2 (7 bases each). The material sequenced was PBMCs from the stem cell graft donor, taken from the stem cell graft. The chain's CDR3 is CASSYGQGGGNEQFF. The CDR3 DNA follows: TGTGCCAGCAGTTACGGGCAGGGGGGGGGCAATGAGCAGTTCTTC.